A selection of T cell receptor beta chains follows, all from one sample in a study of T cell responses to AZD1222 COVID-19 vaccine. The method was immunoSEQ multiplex PCR; TCRdb's version includes in-frame clones alone and lacks a portion of them. The sample lists some 100,000 clones, around 83% occurring once. The sequences come from peripheral blood, collected on day 0 of AZD1222 vaccination. Receptors were obtained from an adult in good health. The CDR3 runs from the conserved cysteine through the conserved F or W. A D gene is named only where the DNA matches it firmly. Some rows have no size entry. The others give once, few or many, or a class for an expanded clone.

size	J	D	length	V	DNA	CDR3
-	TRBJ1-1	-	12	TRBV30	TGTGCCTGGAGTGTAATCAGCACTGAAGCTTTCTTT	CAWSVISTEAFF
-	TRBJ2-1	-	15	TRBV2	TGTGCCAGCACCTACGGGAGAAGCTCCTACAATGAGCAGTTCTTC	CASTYGRSSYNEQFF
many	TRBJ2-1	-	12	TRBV2	TGTGCCAGCAGTGAAACTGGCAATGAGCAGTTCTTC	CASSETGNEQFF
-	TRBJ2-7	TRBD2	13	TRBV29-1	TGCAGCGTTGTTGGCGGGAGTACCTACGAGCAGTACTTC	CSVVGGSTYEQYF
-	TRBJ2-5	TRBD1	14	TRBV6-5	TGTGCCAGCAGGGGACAGGGGATTCAAGAGACCCAGTACTTC	CASRGQGIQETQYF
-	TRBJ2-7	-	14	TRBV2	TGTGCCAGCAGTGAAAACTCTAACTCCTACGAGCAGTACTTC	CASSENSNSYEQYF
-	TRBJ1-4	TRBD1	16	TRBV5-5	TGTGCCAGCAGCAGGCAGATGACAGGGTCGGCGGAAAAACTGTTTTTT	CASSRQMTGSAEKLFF
-	TRBJ1-2	-	13	TRBV7-9	TGTGCCAGCAGCCTAGCAGGGACCGACGGCTACACCTTC	CASSLAGTDGYTF
-	TRBJ1-1	-	15	TRBV19	TGTGCCAGTAGTCCGCAGGGTAGGGGTCGAACTGAAGCTTTCTTT	CASSPQGRGRTEAFF
few	TRBJ2-2	TRBD2	20	TRBV4-3	TGCGCCAGCAGCCAAGCCTCGGGACTAGCGGGAGCGGGTAACACCGGGGAGCTGTTTTTT	CASSQASGLAGAGNTGELFF
-	TRBJ2-7	-	15	TRBV11-2	TGTGCCAGCAGCTCCCTTACAGGGATGGAGCGCGAGCAGTACTTC	CASSSLTGMEREQYF
-	TRBJ2-7	-	14	TRBV9	TGTGCCAGCAGCGGCGGACCCACCTCCTATCTACTGTACTTC	CASSGGPTSYLLYF
-	TRBJ2-7	-	16	TRBV28	TGTGCCAGCAGTTTATGGCCGGGGGACCCCTCCTACGAGCAGTACTTC	CASSLWPGDPSYEQYF
-	TRBJ2-7	-	13	TRBV4-1	TGCGCCAGCAGTCAGGGGAGCGGCTACGAGCAGTACTTC	CASSQGSGYEQYF
-	TRBJ2-2	-	15	TRBV5-4	TGTGCCAGCAGCTTGGACTCCCCGAACACCGGGGAGCTGTTTTTT	CASSLDSPNTGELFF
-	TRBJ2-1	-	15	TRBV19	TGTGCCAGTAGTAGACAGGTCCGCGGTCCCAATGAGCAGTTCTTC	CASSRQVRGPNEQFF
-	TRBJ1-2	-	14	TRBV29-1	TGCAGCGTGGGGGATCGGGGAATGAACGGCGGCTACACCTTC	CSVGDRGMNGGYTF
-	TRBJ2-3	TRBD2	17	TRBV7-3	TGTGCCAGCAGCAGGGGGACTAGCGGGAGTCTTTTAGATACGCAGTATTTT	CASSRGTSGSLLDTQYF